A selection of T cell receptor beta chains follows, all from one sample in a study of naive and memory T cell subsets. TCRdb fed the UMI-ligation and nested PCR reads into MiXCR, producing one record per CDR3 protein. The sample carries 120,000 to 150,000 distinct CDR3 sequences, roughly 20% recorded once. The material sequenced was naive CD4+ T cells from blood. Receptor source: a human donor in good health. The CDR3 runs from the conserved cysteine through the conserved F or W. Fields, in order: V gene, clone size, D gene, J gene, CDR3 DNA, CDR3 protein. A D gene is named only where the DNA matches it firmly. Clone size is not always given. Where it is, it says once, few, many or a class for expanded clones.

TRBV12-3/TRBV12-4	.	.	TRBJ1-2	TGTGCCAGCAGTCTCTATGGCTACACCTTC	CASSLYGYTF
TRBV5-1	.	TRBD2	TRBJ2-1	TGCGCCAGCAGGTTGCTCTTAGCGGGAGGGATCAATGAGCAGTTCTTC	CASRLLLAGGINEQFF
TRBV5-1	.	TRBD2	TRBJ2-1	TGCGCCAGCAGCGCGGGGACTAGCGGGAGGGCCAATGAGCAGTTCTTC	CASSAGTSGRANEQFF
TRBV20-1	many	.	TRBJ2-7	TGCAGTGCTAGTACTACGGAGACATCCTACGAGCAGTACTTC	CSASTTETSYEQYF
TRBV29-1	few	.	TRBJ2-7	TGCAGCGTTGAAACCGGGAATCAGCAGTACTTC	CSVETGNQQYF
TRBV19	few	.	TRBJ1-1	TGTGCCAGTAGAGGCCCCAGGGGCACTGAAGCTTTCTTT	CASRGPRGTEAFF
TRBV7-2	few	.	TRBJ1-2	TGTGCCAGCAGCTTAGCGATAGTGCTCGTCCCGTCCTATGGCTACACCTTC	CASSLAIVLVPSYGYTF
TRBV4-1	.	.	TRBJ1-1	TGCGCCAGCAGCCAAGATCCCCACGGGGGGAGGACTGAAGCTTTCTTT	CASSQDPHGGRTEAFF
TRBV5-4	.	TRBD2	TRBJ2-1	TGTGCCAGCAACCCTAGCGGGCCCTCCTACAATGAGCAGTTCTTC	CASNPSGPSYNEQFF
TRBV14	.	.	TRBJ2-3	TGTGCCAGCAGCCAAGGGGGTACGCAGTATTTT	CASSQGGTQYF
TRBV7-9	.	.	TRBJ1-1	TGTGCCAGCAGCTTAGAAGTAGGGGAAGCTTTCTTT	CASSLEVGEAFF
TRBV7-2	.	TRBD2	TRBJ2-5	TGTGCCAGCAGCTCACGCCGGCGTCTAGCGGGAGGCCAAGAGACCCAGTACTTC	CASSSRRRLAGGQETQYF
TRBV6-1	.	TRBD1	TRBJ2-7	TGTGCCAGCAGCGGGACAGGAGGCTACGAGCAGTACTTC	CASSGTGGYEQYF
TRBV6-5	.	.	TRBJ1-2	TGTGCCATCACCAGGGATGGTTATGGCTACACCTTC	CAITRDGYGYTF
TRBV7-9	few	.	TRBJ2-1	TGTGCCAGCAGCTTAAAGGGTATCCGGGGCAATGAGCAGTTCTTC	CASSLKGIRGNEQFF
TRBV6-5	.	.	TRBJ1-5	TGTGCCAGCAGTCTGGACAATTATCAGCCCCAGCATTTT	CASSLDNYQPQHF
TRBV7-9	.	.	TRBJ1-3	TGTGCCAGCAGCTCGGCCGGACACTCTGGAAACACCATATATTTT	CASSSAGHSGNTIYF
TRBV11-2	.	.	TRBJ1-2	TGTGCCAGCAGCAGACAGCAGACCTCCTATGGCTACACCTTC	CASSRQQTSYGYTF
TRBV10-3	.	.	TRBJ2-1	TGTGCCATCAGTGAGAGGACTCACAATGAGCAGTTCTTC	CAISERTHNEQFF
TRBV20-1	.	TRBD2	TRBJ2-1	TGCAGTGCCGCGGGGGGAGGAGGGCTTAGCGATGAGCAGTTCTTC	CSAAGGGGLSDEQFF
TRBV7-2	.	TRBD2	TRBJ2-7	TGTGCCAGCAGCTACATGACTAGCGGGAGAGCCGAGCAGTACTTC	CASSYMTSGRAEQYF
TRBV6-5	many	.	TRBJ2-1	TGTGCCAGCAGTTTCAGGAAGATCTCCTACAATGAGCAGTTCTTC	CASSFRKISYNEQFF
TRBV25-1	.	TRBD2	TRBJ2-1	TGTGCCAGCAGTGAACGGCTAGCGGGAGCCTACAATGAGCAGTTCTTC	CASSERLAGAYNEQFF
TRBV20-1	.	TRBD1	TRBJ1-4	TGCACCTCGGACAGGGGGCTCGAAAAACTGTTTTTT	CTSDRGLEKLFF
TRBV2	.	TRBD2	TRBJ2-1	TGTGCCAGCAGTGAAGTCCGTGCGGGACTAGCGTACAATGAGCAGTTCTTC	CASSEVRAGLAYNEQFF
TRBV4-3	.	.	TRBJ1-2	TGCGCCAGCAGCCAAAGGTCGACCGGGGGGAGCTACACCTTC	CASSQRSTGGSYTF
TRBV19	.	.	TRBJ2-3	TGTGCCAGTAATCTAGCGTTGGGGACAGATACGCAGTATTTT	CASNLALGTDTQYF
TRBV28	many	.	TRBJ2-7	TGTGCCAGACACATTTCGCCGAGCGATCATCCCTACGAGCAGTACTTC	CARHISPSDHPYEQYF
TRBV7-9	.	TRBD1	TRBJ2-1	TGTGCCAGCAGCTTAGGTGACAGGGGGAATGAGCAGTTCTTC	CASSLGDRGNEQFF
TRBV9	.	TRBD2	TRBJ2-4	TGTACCAGCAGCGTAGACGGGGGGGTGAACATTCAGTACTTC	CTSSVDGGVNIQYF
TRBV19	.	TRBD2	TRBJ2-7	TGTGCCAGTAGCCTCGGGGTAGCGGGAGCCTACGAGCAGTACTTC	CASSLGVAGAYEQYF
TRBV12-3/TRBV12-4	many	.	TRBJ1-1	TGTGCCAGCAGTTTGACAGGCGGTCCATCTGAAGCTTTCTTT	CASSLTGGPSEAFF
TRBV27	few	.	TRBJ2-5	TGTGCCAGCCTTGGTAGAATTGGGACCCAGTACTTC	CASLGRIGTQYF
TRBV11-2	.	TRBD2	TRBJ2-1	TGTGCCAGCAGCTTGAGGATTGCGACTAGCCCGTTCTTC	CASSLRIATSPFF
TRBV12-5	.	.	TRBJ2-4	TGTGCTAGTGGTTTGCTCCCGAAAAACATTCAGTACTTC	CASGLLPKNIQYF
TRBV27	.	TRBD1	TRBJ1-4	TGTGCCAGCAGTAACAGGGGTGCCGATAATGAAAAACTGTTTTTT	CASSNRGADNEKLFF
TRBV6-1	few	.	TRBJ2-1	TGTGCCAGCAGTGAAGCGGGCTACACCGTCAGTGAGCAGTTCTTC	CASSEAGYTVSEQFF
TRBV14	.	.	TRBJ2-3	TGTGCCAGCAGCCAAATGGCAGATACGCAGTATTTT	CASSQMADTQYF
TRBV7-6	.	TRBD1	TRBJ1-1	TGTGCCAGCAGCCTCCGGACAGGGAATAGGATAATGAACACTGAAGCTTTCTTT	CASSLRTGNRIMNTEAFF
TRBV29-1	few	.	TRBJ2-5	TGCAGCGTTGAAGAATGGACCCAGTACTTC	CSVEEWTQYF
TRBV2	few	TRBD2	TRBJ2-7	TGTGCCAGCAAGTGGCGGGAGAGCTACGAGCAGTACTTC	CASKWRESYEQYF
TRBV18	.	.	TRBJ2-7	TGTGCCAGCTCACCCCCAATCGGGACGCAAAGCTCCTACGAGCAGTACTTC	CASSPPIGTQSSYEQYF
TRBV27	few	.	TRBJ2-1	TGTGCCAGCAGCCCGCCCAGGGGCTCCAGCTCCTACAATGAGCAGTTCTTC	CASSPPRGSSSYNEQFF
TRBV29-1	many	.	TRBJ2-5	TGCAGCGTTGTACAGGTCCAAGAGACCCAGTACTTC	CSVVQVQETQYF
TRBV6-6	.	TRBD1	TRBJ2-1	TGTGCCAGCAGTTACGGGACGACAGGGGGAAACAATGAGCAGTTCTTC	CASSYGTTGGNNEQFF
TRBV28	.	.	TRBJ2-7	TGTGCCAGCAGTTACACCACCCGAGGGTACGAGCAGTACTTC	CASSYTTRGYEQYF
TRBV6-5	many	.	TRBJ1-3	TGTGCCAGCAGCTCGGACAGATTCTCTGGAAACACCATATATTTT	CASSSDRFSGNTIYF
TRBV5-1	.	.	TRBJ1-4	TGCGCCAGCAGCTTTCAGGGGACGTCGGAAAAACTGTTTTTT	CASSFQGTSEKLFF
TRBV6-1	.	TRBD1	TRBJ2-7	TGTGCCAGCAGTAGCTTGACAGGGCTTACGGAGCAGTACTTC	CASSSLTGLTEQYF
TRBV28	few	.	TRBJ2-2	TGTGCCAGCAGTTTTAGCGGGACAGCGAACACCGGGGAGCTGTTTTTT	CASSFSGTANTGELFF
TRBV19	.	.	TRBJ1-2	TGTGCCAGTAGTAGACAGGCCTCTGGTGGCTACACCTTC	CASSRQASGGYTF